This T cell receptor (beta chain) derives from a study of pediatric ulcerative colitis. Points from the study as a whole: No controls had the two rectal clonotypes shared by ulcerative colitis patients.

After removal of 3 bases from V and 4 bases from J, the junction contained 11 bases not matched to a gene. CDR1 MNHEY and CDR2 SMNVEV come from the germline V gene (reference sequence). This CDR3 has 16 residues. The protocol was immunoSEQ multiplex PCR, while the TCRdb copy is restricted to in-frame clones and leaves out a portion. Of around 68,000 clones detected, just over 75% appear once; the ten largest clones hold 5.2%. In the case of this clone: Antigen: not known.

The TCR sequence derives from a boy younger than 18 with moderate ulcerative colitis. V is TRBV27 and J is TRBJ1-1, with 7 bases identical to TRBD1. Sequenced sample: blood. The CDR3 DNA reads as TGTGCCAGCAGTTTGACCCCCCGACAGGGTGTCACTGAAGCTTTCTTT. Residues: CASSLTPRQGVTEAFF.